The present T cell receptor (beta chain) was sequenced within a study of cytomegalovirus exposure and HLA in healthy donors. PCR involved 60 Vbeta and 13 Jbeta primers. Clones were sequenced by immunoSEQ multiplex PCR, and TCRdb holds only the in-frame ones, with some missing. The sample gives under 150,000 clones, 73% of which show up once; 1% to 1.5% is in the top ten. The receptor's source is a woman aged 35 to 49 in good health and CMV-seronegative. The material sequenced was PBMCs.

DNA of the CDR3: TGTGCCAGTAGTATGGGACAGGGAGGTCCCGATCAGCCCCAGCATTTT. Translation gives CASSMGQGGPDQPQHF. The chain recombines TRBV19 with TRBJ1-5; 9 bases align to TRBD1. The trim removed 3 bases at V and 5 bases at J, leaving 8 bases unmatched. CDR1 LNHDA and CDR2 SQIVND come from the germline V gene (reference sequence). The CDR3 has 16 residues.